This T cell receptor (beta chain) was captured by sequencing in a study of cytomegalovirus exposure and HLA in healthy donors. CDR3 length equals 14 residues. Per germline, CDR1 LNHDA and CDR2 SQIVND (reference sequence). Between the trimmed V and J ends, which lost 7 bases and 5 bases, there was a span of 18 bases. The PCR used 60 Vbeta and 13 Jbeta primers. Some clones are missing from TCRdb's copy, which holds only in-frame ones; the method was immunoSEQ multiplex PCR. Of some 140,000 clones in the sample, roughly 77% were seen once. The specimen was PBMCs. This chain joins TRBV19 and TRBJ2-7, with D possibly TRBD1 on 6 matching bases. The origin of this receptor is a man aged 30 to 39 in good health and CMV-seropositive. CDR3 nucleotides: TGTGCCAGTACCTACCAGGGGAAGGGGGACGAGCAGTACTTC. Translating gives CASTYQGKGDEQYF.